This T cell receptor beta chain appears in the sequencing data of a study of T cells in Graves' hyperthyroidism and ophthalmopathy (dated by TCRdb to the late 2010s). Turning to the overall study: Peripheral blood was sampled at the time of initial diagnosis, prior to any treatment. TCR V-J signatures able to tell the groups apart were searched for in a discovery cohort of 90 to 100 patients, of whom 40 to 45 had Graves' ophthalmopathy and roughly 59 had stable Graves' hyperthyroidism. An independent validation cohort of 18 to 20 hyperthyroidism patients and about 15 patients who later progressed to ophthalmopathy tested prospective prediction of ophthalmopathy. The roughly 91 discovery patients were randomly divided into training and test sets at a 7:3 ratio. Thyroid tissue and blood T-cell repertoires from about 6 Graves' hyperthyroidism patients were also compared in the study. After blood sampling, hyperthyroidism patients were treated with methimazole at a starting dose of 30 mg daily, and ophthalmopathy patients were treated with high-dose intravenous methylprednisolone. The paper reports TCR Vbeta CDR3 sequencing of 140 or so peripheral blood samples: fewer than 50 ophthalmopathy, under 80 hyperthyroidism and 17 progressor patients.

The paper's findings and limits, for the study overall: During validation, the model predicted progression to ophthalmopathy a median of roughly 7.1 months ahead of onset, with roughly 65% sensitivity and 72% to 80% specificity. Blood samples also contained most of the expanded thyroid clonotypes (frequency above 0.001), which suggests that blood repertoires may reflect thyroid immune responses. Ophthalmopathy was separated from stable hyperthyroidism by a 13 V-J signature model, with 87.88% sensitivity and about 81% specificity obtained in cross-validation and 80%/75% obtained in testing. Sample size was not statistically predetermined, and blinding of investigators to group allocation was not performed.

From its cysteine to its phenylalanine, the CDR3 spans 16 amino acids. The sequence is cut down to CDR3 DNA, 48 bases in frame from base 1. The CDR1 and CDR2 encoded by the germline V gene are KGHDR and SFDVKD. V is shortened by 1 base, J by 5 bases, and the region joining them spans 14 bases. TCR beta CDR3 regions were amplified from RNA transcripts. The TCR CDR3 was subjected to a first round of RT-PCR using the HTBI primer set and the Qiagen OneStep RT-PCR kit. A second multiplex PCR round built the libraries, followed by size selection and purification. Libraries were sequenced paired-end with 100 bp reads on an Illumina HiSeq2000. In the authors' own workflow: Raw data were processed with SOAPnuke, discarding reads with adapters, uncalled bases, mean Phred below 15, or no exact constant-primer or identifier match. High-quality paired reads were merged with COPE v1.2.5, and unique nucleotide sequences were defined as clonotypes. MiTCR v1.1 was used to align the clonotypes against IMGT TRBV, TRBD and TRBJ reference segments. Analysis was restricted to V-J combinations with a frequency above 0.0001, which covered 98% to 99.2% of repertoires. The TCS score was defined as the ratio of F50 (clonal expansion) to E x V (chaos), calculated using BLOSUM62-based TCRdist between CDR3 peptides within each V-J. Welch's t-statistics and random forest reduced fewer than 600 V-J features to about 13, which were used in a naive Bayes classifier (R e1071). TCRdb cleaned the public reads at Q25 with fastp, built clones with MiXCR and kept in-frame beta chains. When rows share a CDR3 protein, they turn into one entry using the most common DNA and genes. TCRdb, rather than the study authors, made the V and J calls. The sample table lists about 700,000 distinct CDR3 sequences, 14% of them with a count of one. The top ten constitute roughly 10% of the sample.

The table lists this clonotype with many counts. There is no known antigen for this receptor. No qualities accompany the bases; no much larger clone lies one base away. Stable Graves' hyperthyroidism was defined as the absence of progression to ophthalmopathy over 18 months of follow-up. Hyperthyroidism patients were newly diagnosed, with disease duration under 2 months, and aged 18 to 65 years. Any patient with an uncontrolled infection, another autoimmune disease, pregnancy or lactation was excluded. Diagnoses were established on the basis of clinical symptoms, serum thyroxine and TRAb, thyroid ultrasound, and orbital computed tomography. PBMCs were separated from under 11 ml of fresh peripheral blood using Ficoll-Paque density gradient centrifugation. Trizol reagent was used to extract total RNA, and RNA quality was then checked on an Agilent 2100 Bioanalyzer.

This receptor was taken from a woman aged 18-30 years with Graves' hyperthyroidism. The chain is encoded by TRBV24-1 joined to TRBJ2-1; no confident D gene assignment can be made. The source material was blood. The CDR3 amino acid sequence is: CATSDFGQSRDNEQFF. The bases are TGTGCCACCAGTGATTTTGGGCAGTCCCGGGACAATGAGCAGTTCTTC.